The clone carrying this T cell receptor (beta chain) is medium-sized within its sample. Its antigen is as yet unknown. MiXCR was run by TCRdb on the PCR reads, yielding one entry per CDR3 protein. The sample has roughly 9,700 distinct CDR3 sequences, around 17% seen once. The sample originates from a study of molecular identifiers for immune sequencing clone quantification. Study summary: Four of five RNA aliquots from approximately 20,000 or 98,000 naive CD8 T cells were sequenced. Study-wide points: Whereas naive cells kept under 1% of molecules in clones above 20 RNA copies, such clones held over 98% in effectors.

The germline V gene encodes CDR1 MNHNY and CDR2 SVGAGI (reference sequence). CDR3 length: 16 residues. The germline V and J ends were trimmed by 7 bases and 2 bases, with 21 bases remaining between them. Libraries of naive CD8 T cells were made from about 19,000 to 1,100,000 sorted cells. They used 10%, 30% or 50% RNA. The sequenced sample consisted of naive CD8+ T cells from blood, with Jurkat cell RNA spiked in. Subset reported: FACS-sorted CD8+CD4-CCR7+CD45RA+ naive T cells. The clonotype originates from a human donor in good health. Some libraries in this study had Jurkat cell RNA spiked in. V is TRBV6-6 and J is TRBJ2-7; no clear D gene. The CDR3 DNA follows: TGTGCCAGCACCCCAGCAAGCCGAACTCCGGCCTACGAGCAGTACTTC. Translated, it gives CASTPASRTPAYEQYF.